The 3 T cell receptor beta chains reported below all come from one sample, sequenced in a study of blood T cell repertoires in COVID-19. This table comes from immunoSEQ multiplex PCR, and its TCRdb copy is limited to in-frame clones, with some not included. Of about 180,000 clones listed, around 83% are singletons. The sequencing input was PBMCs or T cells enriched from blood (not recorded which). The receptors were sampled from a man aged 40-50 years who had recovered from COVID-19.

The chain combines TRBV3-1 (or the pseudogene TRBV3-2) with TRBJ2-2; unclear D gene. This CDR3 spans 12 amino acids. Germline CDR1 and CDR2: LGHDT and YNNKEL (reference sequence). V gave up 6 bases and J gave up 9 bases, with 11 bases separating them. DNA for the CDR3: TGTGCCAGCAGTTCTAGGTCAAGGGAGCTGTTTTTT. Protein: CASSSRSRELFF.

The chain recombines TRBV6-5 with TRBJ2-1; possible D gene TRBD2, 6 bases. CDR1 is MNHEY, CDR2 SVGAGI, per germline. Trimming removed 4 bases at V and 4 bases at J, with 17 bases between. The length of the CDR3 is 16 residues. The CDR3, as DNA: TGTGCCAGCAGTTCCCTCAGTGGCGGGGCGTACAATGAGCAGTTCTTC. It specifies CASSSLSGGAYNEQFF.

The DNA of the CDR3 is TGTGCCAGCAGCGCATATGGACAGGGAGGGGGCTACACCTTC. Its translation: CASSAYGQGGGYTF. V gene TRBV9 combines with J gene TRBJ1-2; 8 bases are shared with TRBD1. Unmatched junction bases numbered 9, after V lost 3 bases and J lost 8 bases. The CDR3 is 14 residues long. In germline, CDR1 is SGDLS, CDR2 YYNGEE.